The 31 T cell receptor beta chains reported below all come from one sample, sequenced in a study of control samples from healthy donors and cancer patients. Measured with immunoSEQ multiplex PCR; TCRdb has only the in-frame clones, and not every one. Of roughly 200,000 clones in the sample, just under 95% were seen once. The sample comprised blood. The receptors originated from a man aged 45-60 years in good health.

This chain links TRBV24-1 with TRBJ2-2; 9 bases are a match to TRBD1. With 8 bases clipped from V and 6 bases from J, the junction kept 6 bases outside the gene matches. CDR1 is KGHDR and CDR2 is SFDVKD in the germline V gene. This CDR3 has 14 amino acids. The CDR3 sequence is CATKGTGGPGELFF. In DNA, the CDR3 is TGTGCCACCAAGGGAACAGGGGGCCCCGGGGAGCTGTTTTTT.

Regarding this clone: A read error may produce the germline difference seen at one junction end. The V call is TRBV7-9, the J call TRBJ2-7; D may correspond to TRBD1 or TRBD2 (5 bases each). The germline V gene encodes CDR1 SEHNR and CDR2 FQNEAQ (reference sequence). This CDR3 is built from 15 residues. The CDR3 sequence: CAGSLALGVGNEQYF. Written as DNA, the CDR3 is TGTGCCGGCAGCTTAGCGCTGGGGGTAGGAAACGAGCAGTACTTC.

The chain couples TRBV7-9 to TRBJ1-1; D is undetermined. V dropped 2 bases and J dropped 1 base, with 8 bases sitting between them. The CDR3 extends over 14 amino acids. The germline gives CDR1 SEHNR, CDR2 FQNEAQ (reference sequence). The CDR3 loop is CASSLLRTNTEAFF. In DNA, the CDR3 is TGTGCCAGCAGCTTACTCCGGACGAACACTGAAGCTTTCTTT.

This sequence joins TRBV10-3 and TRBJ1-6; TRBD1 agrees at 7 bases. Looked up from germline, CDR1 is ENHRY and CDR2 is SYGVKD. J was trimmed by 6 bases and V by 6 bases; bases with no gene match: 8. The CDR3 loop spans 15 amino acids. Here the CDR3 DNA reads TGTGCCATCAGGCACCCGGGACAGTTTAATTCACCCCTCCACTTT. It yields the protein CAIRHPGQFNSPLHF.

The V call is TRBV5-4, the J call TRBJ1-2; maybe TRBD1 (6 bases). Germline V lookup: CDR1 SGHNT, CDR2 YYREEE (reference sequence). Trimming cost V 1 base and J 3 bases, with 10 bases left between them. The CDR3 is 14 amino acids. CDR3 coding DNA: TGTGCCAGCAGCTTGCAGGGGACCCACTATGGCTACACCTTC. It yields the protein CASSLQGTHYGYTF.

V and J are TRBV19 and TRBJ2-3; D remains ambiguous. Trimming cost V 3 bases and J 0 bases, with 10 bases left between them. The CDR3 is 15 amino acids. The V gene's germline CDR1 is LNHDA and CDR2 SQIVND (reference sequence). Written as DNA, the CDR3 is TGTGCCAGTAGTATGGGTGTCCTTAGCACAGATACGCAGTATTTT. Protein sequence: CASSMGVLSTDTQYF.

J is TRBJ1-1 and V is TRBV29-1, with D possibly matching TRBD1 (6 bases). Trimming took 2 bases from V and 7 from J, leaving 11 bases between them. The CDR3 contains 12 residues. Germline V gene sequence: CDR1 SQVTM, CDR2 ANQGSEA. The CDR3 DNA reads TGCAGCGTTGAAAAGCAGGGGAGTGAAGCTTTCTTT. It translates to CSVEKQGSEAFF.

The chain couples TRBV5-4 to TRBJ1-3; D not certain. V was trimmed by 4 bases and J by 2 bases, leaving 13 bases between them. The CDR3 totals 15 residues. CDR1 is SGHNT, CDR2 YYREEE, per germline (reference sequence). The chain's CDR3 is CASSPPGPPGNTIYF. CDR3 in DNA: TGTGCCAGCAGCCCCCCCGGACCGCCTGGAAACACCATATATTTT.

The CDR3 reads CASSAGGTTGELFF. CDR3 DNA sequence: TGCGCCAGCAGCGCGGGGGGCACAACCGGGGAGCTGTTTTTT. The rearrangement joins TRBV5-1 to TRBJ2-2; 8 bases are a match to TRBD2. Germline CDR1 and CDR2: SGHRS and YFSETQ. J was trimmed by 5 bases and V by 4 bases; bases with no gene match: 4. The CDR3 is 14 amino acids.

The chain joins TRBV4-3 to TRBJ2-5; tentatively, D is TRBD2 (7 bases). Trimming stripped 0 bases from V and 7 bases from J, with 15 bases between. The CDR3 loop spans 15 amino acids. Germline V gene data show CDR1 as LGHNA and CDR2 as YSLEER. CDR3 residues: CASSQDGERGGTQYF. The CDR3 DNA sequence: TGCGCCAGCAGCCAAGATGGAGAAAGGGGGGGGACCCAGTACTTC.

The chain combines TRBV4-1 with TRBJ2-5; 9 bases are a match to TRBD2. This CDR3 is built from 20 residues. Germline V lookup: CDR1 MGHRA, CDR2 YSYEKL. With V trimmed by 5 bases and J by 0 bases, 19 bases remained unmatched. CDR3 coding DNA: TGCGCCAGCAGCTATGAGGTATGGGCTAGCGGGGCCACGTACCAAGAGACCCAGTACTTC. Its protein product is CASSYEVWASGATYQETQYF.

About this clone: Other DNA sequences from this sample encode an identical CDR3 as well. CDR3 sequence: CASSPQEPGRNEQYF. The CDR3 nucleotides are TGTGCCAGCAGTCCTCAAGAGCCGGGGCGGAACGAGCAGTACTTC. The chain links TRBV25-1 to TRBJ2-7; D tentatively reads TRBD1 or TRBD2 (5 bases each). There are 15 residues in the CDR3. The germline CDR1 and CDR2 sequences are MGHDK and SYGVNS. Trimming left V 5 bases short and J 5 bases short, with 19 bases between.

This rearrangement joins TRBV18 to TRBJ1-6; TRBD1 is a possible D gene (6 bases). The CDR3 is made up of 14 amino acids. Trimming shortened V by 6 bases and J by 8 bases, and 14 bases separated the two germline ends. Per the germline V gene, CDR1 is KGHSH and CDR2 is LQKENI. The CDR3 loop reads CASSPGGADSPLHF. The CDR3 nucleotides are TGTGCCAGCTCCCCGGGGGGGGCTGATTCACCCCTCCACTTT.

The chain links TRBV5-1 to TRBJ2-2; perhaps D is TRBD1 or TRBD2 (6 bases each). CDR3 length: 17 residues. Per germline, CDR1 SGHRS and CDR2 YFSETQ. Trimming shortened V by 4 bases and J by 4 bases, and 20 bases separated the two germline ends. CDR3 sequence reads: CASSPAIPGGGTGELFF. The CDR3 coding sequence is TGCGCCAGCAGCCCCGCCATCCCCGGGGGCGGCACCGGGGAGCTGTTTTTT.

The V call is TRBV28, the J call TRBJ1-5; 7 nucleotides align to TRBD1. CDR3 size: 13 residues. Per the germline V gene, CDR1 is MDHEN and CDR2 is SYDVKM. The V gene end was trimmed by 7 bases and the J gene end by 7 bases; junction bases not matched to a gene: 7. The CDR3 DNA reads as TGTGCCAGCACCTCAGGGGGGGTGCAGCCCCAGCATTTT. Translated, it gives CASTSGGVQPQHF.

The chain employs TRBV6-5 and TRBJ1-5; D unresolved. Trimming stripped 3 bases from V and 0 bases from J, with 12 bases between. The CDR3 spans 16 residues. Germline V gene data show CDR1 as MNHEY and CDR2 as SVGAGI. The CDR3: CASSYRSPASNQPQHF. CDR3 bases: TGTGCCAGCAGTTATAGGTCTCCAGCTAGCAATCAGCCCCAGCATTTT.

V is TRBV20-1 and J is TRBJ1-4, with TRBD1 as a possible D gene (5 bases). With 3 bases removed from V and 12 bases from J, the gap between germline ends came to 11 bases. This CDR3 is 11 amino acids long. Germline CDR1 and CDR2: DFQATT and SNEGSKA (reference sequence). CDR3 in amino acids: CSASSVGELFF. CDR3 in DNA: TGCAGTGCTAGCTCGGTGGGGGAACTGTTTTTT.

This clone was counted only a few times. V usage is TRBV30 and J usage is TRBJ1-5; 8 bases map to TRBD1. The CDR3 is 13 amino acids. Germline-derived CDR1 and CDR2 are GTSNPN and SVGIG (reference sequence). With V trimmed by 5 bases and J by 7 bases, 7 bases remained unmatched. CDR3 region: CAWARQGQQPQHF. CDR3 nucleotides: TGTGCCTGGGCCCGACAGGGGCAGCAGCCCCAGCATTTT.

J is TRBJ2-1 and V is TRBV6-1; D not certain. The V gene lost 3 bases and the J gene lost 10 bases, with 19 bases spanning the gap. The length of the CDR3 is 15 residues. Germline V gene sequence: CDR1 MNHNS, CDR2 SASEGT. The CDR3 sequence is CASSERLGSLNEQFF. The CDR3 nucleotides read TGTGCCAGCAGTGAGCGGCTAGGTAGCCTCAACGAGCAGTTCTTC.

CDR3 in DNA: TGTGCCAGCAGCCCCCGGACAGGGTTAATGAACACTGAAGCTTTCTTT. This sequence encodes CASSPRTGLMNTEAFF. J is TRBJ1-1 and V is TRBV7-8, with 8 bases identical to TRBD1. The germline gives CDR1 SGHVS, CDR2 FQNEAQ. V dropped 5 bases and J dropped 0; count of bases not matched to a gene: 8. This CDR3 has 16 residues. Supplemented by reference TRBV7-8 and TRBJ1-1, the full variable domain reads GAGVSQSPRYKVAKRGQDVALRCDPISGHVSLFWYQQALGQGPEFLTYFQNEAQLDKSGLPSDRFFAERPEGSVSTLKIQRTQQEDSAVYLCASSPRTGLMNTEAFFGQGTRLTVV.

The CDR3 nucleotides read TGTGCCAGCAGTTTATCGGGGGACTCTGGAAACACCATATATTTT. Encoded protein: CASSLSGDSGNTIYF. The chain employs TRBV27 and TRBJ1-3; a weak D match, TRBD1 (5 bases). V was shortened by 0 bases and J by 0 bases, with 6 bases between the two germline ends. There are 15 residues in the CDR3. Germline loops: CDR1 MNHEY, CDR2 SMNVEV (reference sequence).

This sequence joins TRBV7-2 and TRBJ2-3; D uncertain. CDR3 size: 13 residues. Germline V gene lookup returns CDR1 SGHTA and CDR2 FQGNSA. With 2 bases removed from V and 3 bases from J, the gap between germline ends came to 6 bases. The CDR3 loop is CASSLIRTDTQYF. CDR3 DNA: TGTGCCAGCAGCTTAATAAGAACAGATACGCAGTATTTT.

The chain has TRBV7-2 and TRBJ2-7; D not resolved. V was shortened by 5 bases and J by 6 bases, with 11 bases between the two germline ends. CDR3 length equals 12 residues. Germline loops: CDR1 SGHTA, CDR2 FQGNSA. CDR3 coding DNA: TGTGCCAGCAGCCTCGATAGTGGCGAGCAGTACTTC. As protein: CASSLDSGEQYF.

The chain is built from TRBV5-4 and TRBJ1-6, with D tentatively TRBD1 (6 bases). Per the germline V gene, CDR1 is SGHNT and CDR2 is YYREEE (reference sequence). The V end was cut by 2 bases, the J end by 2 bases, with 8 bases between. CDR3 length: 15 residues. The CDR3 bases are TGTGCCAGCAGCTTCGCAGGGGCCTATAATTCACCCCTCCACTTT. This encodes CASSFAGAYNSPLHF.

This sequence joins TRBV6-5 and TRBJ2-3; TRBD1 matches at 8 bases. V shed 5 bases, J shed 3 bases, and the junction held 7 bases outside the gene matches. CDR1 is MNHEY and CDR2 is SVGAGI in the germline V gene. The CDR3 spans 15 residues. CDR3 DNA sequence: TGTGCCAGCAGTCCCAGGGGGCGCGGGACAGATACGCAGTATTTT. Protein: CASSPRGRGTDTQYF.

CDR3 sequence reads: CSVGTGANQPQHF. In DNA form, the CDR3 reads TGCAGCGTTGGGACAGGCGCCAATCAGCCCCAGCATTTT. The chain employs TRBV29-1 and TRBJ1-5; 7 positions match TRBD1. The V gene end was trimmed by 4 bases and the J gene end by 3 bases; junction bases not matched to a gene: 3. Germline CDR1 and CDR2: SQVTM and ANQGSEA. This CDR3 has 13 amino acids. The whole variable domain, remainder taken from reference TRBV29-1 and TRBJ1-5, is SAVISQKPSRDICQRGTSLTIQCQVDSQVTMMFWYRQQPGQSLTLIATANQGSEATYESGFVIDKFPISRPNLTFSTLTVSNMSPEDSSIYLCSVGTGANQPQHFGDGTRLSIL.

This sequence joins TRBV10-3 and TRBJ1-3; no reliable D call. This CDR3 spans 13 amino acids. The V end was cut by 7 bases, the J end by 0 bases, with 7 bases between. The germline CDR1 and CDR2 sequences are ENHRY and SYGVKD. The CDR3 DNA reads TGTGCCATCACGGCAGGCTCTGGAAACACCATATATTTT. Its protein is CAITAGSGNTIYF.

The CDR3 DNA follows: TGTGCCAGCAGCCCTCCAGCGGGGGGCGGAAATGAGCAGTTCTTC. Its protein is CASSPPAGGGNEQFF. The J gene is TRBJ2-1, the V gene TRBV7-9, with TRBD2 matching over 9 bases. The CDR3 covers 15 residues. The germline V gene has CDR1 SEHNR and CDR2 FQNEAQ (reference sequence). J gave up 7 bases and V 5 bases, and 9 bases lay outside the gene matches.

The chain links TRBV18 to TRBJ1-4, with 9 bases lining up with TRBD1. The CDR3 is 15 amino acids. V shed 6 bases, J shed 2 bases, and the junction held 4 bases outside the gene matches. CDR1 and CDR2 (germline): KGHSH, LQKENI. The CDR3 spells CASSAGTGTNEKLFF. Here the CDR3 DNA reads TGTGCCAGCTCGGCCGGGACAGGGACTAATGAAAAACTGTTTTTT.

This clone was recorded only once. The CDR3 DNA reads TGTGCCAGCAGCTTGACTAGCGGGGGGACTTCATACTACGAGCAGTACTTC. Its protein is CASSLTSGGTSYYEQYF. The chain is built from TRBV7-2 and TRBJ2-7; TRBD2 matches at 13 bases. There are 17 residues in the CDR3. Germline CDR1 SGHTA, CDR2 FQGNSA. The V segment lost 3 bases and the J segment 3 bases; nucleotides outside the gene matches: 8.

The genes are TRBV7-8 and TRBJ1-2; D ambiguous. Looked up from germline, CDR1 is SGHVS and CDR2 is FQNEAQ. The CDR3 extends over 14 amino acids. The V end lost 5 bases, the J end lost 2 bases, and 12 bases lay between the germline ends. This CDR3 reads CASSPQSRNYGYTF. For the CDR3, the DNA is TGTGCCAGCAGCCCACAGAGTAGGAACTATGGCTACACCTTC.